This T cell receptor (beta chain) was identified in a study of control samples from healthy donors and cancer patients. V dropped 2 bases and J dropped 10 bases, with 13 bases sitting between them. The length of the CDR3 is 14 residues. Germline V gene data show CDR1 as SGHDT and CDR2 as YYEEEE. TCRdb keeps only in-frame clones here, not all; method: immunoSEQ multiplex PCR. The data hold around 50,000 clones, with 75% to 95% observed a single time. This chain joins TRBV5-6 and TRBJ1-6; a possible D gene is TRBD1 (5 bases). The clonotype comes from a man under 40 with colorectal cancer. Sequences were obtained from PBMCs. The DNA for the CDR3 is TGTGCCAGCAGCTTACAGGAAGCTCGGTCACCCCTCCACTTT. Its translation is CASSLQEARSPLHF. Full variable domain (missing parts from reference TRBV5-6 and TRBJ1-6): DAGVTQSPTHLIKTRGQQVTLRCSPKSGHDTVSWYQQALGQGPQFIFQYYEEEERQRGNFPDRFSGHQFPNYSSELNVNALLLGDSALYLCASSLQEARSPLHFGNGTRLTVT.